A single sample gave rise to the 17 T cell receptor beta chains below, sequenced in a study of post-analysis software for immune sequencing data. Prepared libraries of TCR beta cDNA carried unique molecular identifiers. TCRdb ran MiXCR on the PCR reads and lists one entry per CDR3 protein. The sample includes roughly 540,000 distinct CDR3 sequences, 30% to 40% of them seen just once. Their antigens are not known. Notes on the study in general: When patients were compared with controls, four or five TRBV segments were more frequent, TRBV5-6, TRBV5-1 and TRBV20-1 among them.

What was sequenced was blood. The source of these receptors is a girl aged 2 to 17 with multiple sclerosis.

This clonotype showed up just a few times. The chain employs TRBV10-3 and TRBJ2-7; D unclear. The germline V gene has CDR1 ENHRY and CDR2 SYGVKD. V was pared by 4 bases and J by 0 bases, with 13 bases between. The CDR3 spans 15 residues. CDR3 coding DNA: TGTGCCATCAGTGCCGGGCCCCCCCCCTCCTACGAGCAGTACTTC. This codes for CAISAGPPPSYEQYF.

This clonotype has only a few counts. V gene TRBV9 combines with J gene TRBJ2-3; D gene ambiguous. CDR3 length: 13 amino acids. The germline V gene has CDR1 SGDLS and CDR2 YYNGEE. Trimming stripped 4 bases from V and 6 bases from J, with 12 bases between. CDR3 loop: CASSPRYGDTQYF. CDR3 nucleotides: TGTGCCAGCAGCCCGAGGTATGGGGATACGCAGTATTTT.

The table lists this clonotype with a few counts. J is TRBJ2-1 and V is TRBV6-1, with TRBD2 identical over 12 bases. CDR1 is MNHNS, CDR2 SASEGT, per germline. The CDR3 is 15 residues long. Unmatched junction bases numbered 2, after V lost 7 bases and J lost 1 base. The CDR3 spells CASTLAGGSYNEQFF. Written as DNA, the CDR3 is TGTGCCAGCACCCTAGCGGGGGGGTCCTACAATGAGCAGTTCTTC.

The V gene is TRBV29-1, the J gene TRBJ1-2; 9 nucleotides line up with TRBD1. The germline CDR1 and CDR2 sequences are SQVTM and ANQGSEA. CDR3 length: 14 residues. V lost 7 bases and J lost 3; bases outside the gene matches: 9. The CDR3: CSADGTGIDYGYTF. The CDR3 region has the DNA TGCAGCGCCGACGGGACAGGGATTGACTATGGCTACACCTTC.

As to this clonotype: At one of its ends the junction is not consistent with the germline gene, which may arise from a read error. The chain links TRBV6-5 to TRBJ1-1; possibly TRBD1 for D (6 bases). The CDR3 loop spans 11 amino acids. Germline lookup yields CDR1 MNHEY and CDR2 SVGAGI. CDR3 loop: CASHRDTETFF. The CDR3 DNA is TGTGCCAGCCACAGGGACACTGAAACTTTCTTT.

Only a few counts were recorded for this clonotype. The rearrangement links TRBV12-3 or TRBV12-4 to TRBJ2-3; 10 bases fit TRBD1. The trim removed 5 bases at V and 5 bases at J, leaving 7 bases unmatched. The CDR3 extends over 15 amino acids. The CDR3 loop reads CASSRDRGFGDTQYF. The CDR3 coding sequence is TGTGCCAGCAGTCGGGACAGGGGATTTGGAGATACGCAGTATTTT.

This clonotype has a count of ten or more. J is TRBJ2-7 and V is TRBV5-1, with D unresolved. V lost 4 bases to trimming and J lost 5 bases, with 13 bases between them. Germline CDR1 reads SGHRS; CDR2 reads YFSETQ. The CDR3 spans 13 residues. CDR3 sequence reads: CASSTIDRNEQYF. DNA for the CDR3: TGCGCCAGCAGCACGATAGATCGGAACGAGCAGTACTTC.

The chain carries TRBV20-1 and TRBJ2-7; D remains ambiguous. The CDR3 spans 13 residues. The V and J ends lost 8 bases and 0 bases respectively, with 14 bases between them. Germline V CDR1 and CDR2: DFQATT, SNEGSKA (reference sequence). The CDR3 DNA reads TGCAGTCAAGTATATATTCCCTCCTACGAGCAGTACTTC. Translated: CSQVYIPSYEQYF.

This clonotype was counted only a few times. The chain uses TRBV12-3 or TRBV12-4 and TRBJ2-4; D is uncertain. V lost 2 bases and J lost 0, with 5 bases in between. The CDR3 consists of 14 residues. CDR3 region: CASSLSVAKNIQYF. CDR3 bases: TGTGCCAGCAGTTTATCGGTAGCCAAAAACATTCAGTACTTC.

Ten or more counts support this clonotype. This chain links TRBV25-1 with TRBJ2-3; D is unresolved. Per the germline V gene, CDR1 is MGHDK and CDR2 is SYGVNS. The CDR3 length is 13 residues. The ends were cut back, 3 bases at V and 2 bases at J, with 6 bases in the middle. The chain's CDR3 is CASSEPSTDTQYF. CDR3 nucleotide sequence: TGTGCCAGCAGTGAGCCCTCCACAGATACGCAGTATTTT.

The CDR3 sequence: CASSLPSGGVETQYF. The CDR3, as DNA: TGTGCCAGCAGTTTGCCTAGCGGGGGTGTCGAGACCCAGTACTTC. This rearrangement joins TRBV12-3 or TRBV12-4 to TRBJ2-5; 10 nucleotides align to TRBD2. The CDR3 is 15 amino acids. J lost 5 bases, V lost 3 bases, and 6 bases had no gene match.

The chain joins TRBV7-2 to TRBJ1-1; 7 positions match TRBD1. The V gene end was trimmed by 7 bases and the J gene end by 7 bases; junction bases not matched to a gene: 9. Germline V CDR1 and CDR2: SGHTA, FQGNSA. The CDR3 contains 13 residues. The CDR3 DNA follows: TGTGCCAGCACCATTATCGACAGGGATGAAGCTTTCTTT. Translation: CASTIIDRDEAFF.

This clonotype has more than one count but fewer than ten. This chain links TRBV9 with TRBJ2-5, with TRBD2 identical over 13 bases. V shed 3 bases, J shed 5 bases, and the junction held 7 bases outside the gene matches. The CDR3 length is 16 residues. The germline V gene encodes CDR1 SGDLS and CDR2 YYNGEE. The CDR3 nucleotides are TGTGCCAGCAGCGCCTGGACTAGCGGGGGACAGGAGACCCAGTACTTC. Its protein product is CASSAWTSGGQETQYF. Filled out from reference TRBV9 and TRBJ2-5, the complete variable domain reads DSGVTQTPKHLITATGQRVTLRCSPRSGDLSVYWYQQSLDQGLQFLIQYYNGEERAKGNILERFSAQQFPDLHSELNLSSLELGDSALYFCASSAWTSGGQETQYFGPGTRLLVL.

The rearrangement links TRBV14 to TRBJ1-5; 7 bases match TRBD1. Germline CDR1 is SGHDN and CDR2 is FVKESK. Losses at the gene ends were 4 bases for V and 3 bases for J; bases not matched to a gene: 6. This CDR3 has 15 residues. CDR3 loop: CASSLPGQLNQPQHF. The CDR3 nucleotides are TGTGCCAGCAGCCTACCGGGACAGCTCAATCAGCCCCAGCATTTT.

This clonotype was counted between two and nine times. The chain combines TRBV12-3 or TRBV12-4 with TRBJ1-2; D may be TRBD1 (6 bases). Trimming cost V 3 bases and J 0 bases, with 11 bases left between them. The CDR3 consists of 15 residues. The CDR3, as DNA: TGTGCCAGCAGTTTCCAGGACAGACCTAACTATGGCTACACCTTC. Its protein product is CASSFQDRPNYGYTF.

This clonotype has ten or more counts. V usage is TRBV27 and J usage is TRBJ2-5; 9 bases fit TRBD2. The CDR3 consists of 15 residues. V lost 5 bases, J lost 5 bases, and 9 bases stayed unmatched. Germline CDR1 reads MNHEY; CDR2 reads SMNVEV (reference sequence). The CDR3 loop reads CASSRTTSGEETQYF. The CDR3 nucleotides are TGTGCCAGCAGTCGGACGACTAGCGGTGAGGAGACCCAGTACTTC.

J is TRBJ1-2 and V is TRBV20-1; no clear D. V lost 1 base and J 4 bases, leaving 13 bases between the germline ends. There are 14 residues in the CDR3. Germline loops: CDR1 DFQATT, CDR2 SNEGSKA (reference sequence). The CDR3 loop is CSARALDGGYGYTF. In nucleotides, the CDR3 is TGCAGTGCTAGAGCCCTTGACGGTGGCTATGGCTACACCTTC.